This TCR beta chain was identified during a study of regulatory T cells in long-lasting Graves disease (dated by TCRdb to the early 2020s). A note on the overall study: Antithyroid drugs had been taken for less than 3 months by newly diagnosed Graves' disease patients. The study took place in China and was registered as a clinical trial. Patients with persistent Graves' disease were compared with patients with newly diagnosed Graves' disease using TCR sequencing and RNA sequencing of peripheral blood. A total of some 33 samples were covered by TCR sequencing, comprising about 13 persistent and 20 or so newly diagnosed Graves' disease patients.

Ten or more counts support this clonotype. The antigen it binds to is not known. Base qualities are not at hand, and no much larger clone is one base apart. Here is what the overall study found, with its caveats: Persistent Graves' disease patients showed lower TCR Shannon entropy and fewer highly expanded clones than newly diagnosed patients, suggesting clonal expansion. The study examined only peripheral blood because the primary lesion, thyroid tissue, could not be accessed. Sequencing and analysis were limited to the TCR beta chain. The small sample size was acknowledged by the authors as a limitation that may reduce accuracy. Persistent patients shared more public clonotypes among themselves (over 2,500) than newly diagnosed patients did (about 970).

Receptor amplification or capture employed multiplex PCR. Sequenced on an Illumina HiSeq 4000. TCR beta libraries were built with iRepertoire HTBI primers and Arm-PCR amplification of CDR3 regions. Before sequencing, the PCR products underwent gel purification. As for how the authors treated the data: Gene usage analysis of CDR3 amino acid clonotypes relied on the roughly 67 TRBV and 15 or so TRBJ segments identified across samples. COPE and FqMerger were used to merge the filtered high-quality paired reads into contigs. Contigs were aligned with BLAST to IMGT TRBV, TRBD and TRBJ reference genes, and CDR3 was defined per IMGT. Clonotypes above 0.1% frequency were classified as highly expanded clones. Shannon entropy was used to measure repertoire diversity, and the Gini coefficient was used to measure V-J evenness. Public clonotypes were defined as clonotypes shared by more than one individual. TCRdb cleaned the public reads at Q25 with fastp, built clones with MiXCR and kept in-frame beta chains. Rows with one shared CDR3 protein collapse into an entry with the most common genes and DNA. The V and J calls and clone size come from TCRdb's table, not from the authors' own analysis. Within this sample are around 500,000 distinct CDR3 sequences, with roughly 12% of them counted one time only. The ten largest clones add up to under 10% of the sample.

The sample's time point label, decoded: newly diagnosed GD, antithyroid drugs for less than 3 months. RNA was extracted from PBMCs in TRIzol for both TCR sequencing and RNA sequencing. The diagnosis of Graves' disease followed American Thyroid Association guidelines. Patients for the study were recruited at an endocrinology department in Xi'an, China. Each patient gave 9 to 10 milliliters of peripheral blood, collected in an EDTA anticoagulant tube. Ficoll Paque Plus density gradient separation was used to isolate PBMCs, and no further T cell sorting was done. An Agilent 2100 Bioanalyzer and agarose gel were used to check RNA quality, while a NanoDrop 2000 measured RNA concentration. This same sample was also part of a study on T cells in Graves' hyperthyroidism and ophthalmopathy. The second paper states: A patient counted as having stable Graves' hyperthyroidism if no progression to ophthalmopathy occurred over 18 months of follow-up. The hyperthyroidism patients were between 18 and 65 years old and newly diagnosed, with a disease duration of less than 2 months. The study excluded patients with uncontrolled infections, other autoimmune diseases, pregnancy or lactation. Diagnoses relied on clinical symptoms, serum thyroxine and TRAb, thyroid ultrasound and orbital computed tomography. The TCR CDR3 was subjected to a first round of RT-PCR using the HTBI primer set and the Qiagen OneStep RT-PCR kit. Most expanded thyroid clonotypes (frequency above 0.001) were also found in blood, which suggests that blood repertoires may mirror thyroid immune responses. A model built on a 13 V-J signature distinguished ophthalmopathy from stable hyperthyroidism, reaching about 88% sensitivity and 81% to 83% specificity in cross-validation and 80%/75% in testing. In validation, progression to ophthalmopathy was predicted by the model with roughly 71% sensitivity and roughly 76% specificity, a median of about 6.4 months before onset. To identify distinguishing TCR V-J signatures, a discovery cohort of 100 patients was used, comprising fewer than 45 with Graves' ophthalmopathy and 57 with stable Graves' hyperthyroidism. Prospective prediction of ophthalmopathy was tested in an independent validation cohort consisting of 18 hyperthyroidism patients and approximately 16 patients who later progressed to ophthalmopathy. The 95 to 100 discovery patients were randomly split 7:3 into training and test sets. The study also compared thyroid tissue and blood T-cell repertoires from several Graves' hyperthyroidism patients. After sampling, hyperthyroidism patients received methimazole starting at 30 mg daily, and ophthalmopathy patients received high-dose intravenous methylprednisolone. A second multiplex PCR round built the libraries, followed by size selection and purification. Paired-end sequencing of the libraries was performed with 100 bp reads on an Illumina HiSeq2000. SOAPnuke was used to process the raw data, with reads discarded if the reads contained adapters or uncalled bases, had a mean Phred below 15, or lacked an exact constant-primer or identifier match. COPE v1.2.5 was used to merge high-quality paired reads, and clonotypes were defined as unique nucleotide sequences. Clonotypes were aligned to IMGT TRBV, TRBD and TRBJ reference segments using MiTCR v1.1. The analysis was restricted to V-J combinations with a frequency above 0.0001, which together covered about 99% of the repertoires. The TCS score was defined as F50 (clonal expansion) divided by E x V (chaos), with BLOSUM62-based TCRdist calculated between CDR3 peptides within each V-J. Welch's t-statistics and random forest reduced some 510 V-J features to about 12, which were used in a naive Bayes classifier (R e1071). No statistical method was used to set the sample size in advance, and investigators knew the group allocation. The paper describes TCR Vbeta CDR3 sequencing of some 130 peripheral blood samples, made up of some 40 ophthalmopathy patients, approximately 76 hyperthyroidism patients and 17 progressor patients.

Here the sequenced sample was peripheral blood mononuclear cells (PBMCs), taken at new diagnosis, from a patient treated with antithyroid drugs. This TCR derives from a man between 25 and 39 years old with Graves disease. Donor details come from another sample of the same person, matched by shared clones.

The nucleotides read TGTGCCAGCAGCCTCCAACCGGGACCCACCTACGAGCAGTACTTC. It codes for CASSLQPGPTYEQYF. Recombination joined TRBV9 with TRBJ2-7; the D segment is perhaps TRBD1 or TRBD2, each sharing 5 matched bases. Per the germline V gene, SGDLS is the CDR1 and YYNGEE is the CDR2. V is clipped by 4 bases and J by 2 bases, and the sequence between their germline boundaries is 16 bases long. The CDR3 has 15 amino acids, counting the end cysteine and phenylalanine. Solely the CDR3 DNA is kept, with 45 bases framed from the first base.